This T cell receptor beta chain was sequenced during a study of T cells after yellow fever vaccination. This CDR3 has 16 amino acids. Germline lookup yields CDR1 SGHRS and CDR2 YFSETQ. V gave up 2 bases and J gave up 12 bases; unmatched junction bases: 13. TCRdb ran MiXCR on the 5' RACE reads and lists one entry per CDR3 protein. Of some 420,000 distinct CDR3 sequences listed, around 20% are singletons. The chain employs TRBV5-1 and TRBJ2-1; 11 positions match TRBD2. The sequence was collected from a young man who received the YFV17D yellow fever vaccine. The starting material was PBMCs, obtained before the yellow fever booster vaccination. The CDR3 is CASSFSSGGALSSQFF. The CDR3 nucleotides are TGCGCCAGCAGCTTCAGTAGCGGGGGGGCCCTCTCGTCGCAGTTCTTC.